This T cell receptor (beta chain) was identified in a study of human T cells and chemical hapten exposure. The time point denotes: patch test 1, 2 weeks after DPC sensitization. Treatment noted: therapeutic diphenylcyclopropenone sensitization with weekly scalp DPC. TCRdb fed the RACE reads into MiXCR, producing one record per CDR3 protein. The data hold 80,000 or so distinct CDR3 sequences, with about 10% observed a single time. This clonotype was seen repeatedly, ten times or more. The CDR3 has 14 amino acids. The V end lost 4 bases, the J end lost 2 bases, and 12 bases lay between the germline ends.

Specimen: whole blood, collected in connection with sensitization to the hapten diphenylcyclopropenone (DPC). The TCR originated in a woman aged 45-65 years with alopecia areata. Some clones in this sample may be carry-over from other donors' samples. The chain is built from TRBV12-3 or TRBV12-4 and TRBJ2-7; D perhaps matches TRBD1 (6 bases). The CDR3 nucleotides are TGTGCCAGCAGTTCCTGGACAGACACCTACGAGCAGTACTTC. Protein: CASSSWTDTYEQYF.